These 19 T cell receptor beta chains share one sample of origin, sequenced in a study of T cell repertoires in MIS-A myocarditis. TCRdb keeps only in-frame clones here, not all; method: immunoSEQ multiplex PCR. The sample contains 14,000 to 15,000 clones, about 67% of which appear only once. The specimen was left ventricle heart tissue obtained at autopsy. Every receptor here comes from a man aged 18 to 30 with fulminant myocarditis from multisystem inflammatory syndrome in adults (MIS-A) after COVID-19.

This clone was counted once. The gene calls are TRBV30 and TRBJ1-6; the D is unclear. The germline V gene encodes CDR1 GTSNPN and CDR2 SVGIG (reference sequence). The V and J ends lost 4 bases and 6 bases respectively, with 10 bases between them. The CDR3 extends over 13 amino acids. This CDR3 reads CAWKLSGNSPLHF. The CDR3 DNA is TGTGCCTGGAAGCTTTCTGGTAATTCACCCCTCCACTTT.

This clone has more than one count but fewer than ten. V is TRBV3-1 (or the pseudogene TRBV3-2) and J is TRBJ2-7, with D maybe TRBD2 (6 bases). This CDR3 contains 15 residues. The V end was cut by 0 bases, the J end by 2 bases, with 11 bases between. Germline CDR1 LGHDT, CDR2 YNNKEL (reference sequence). The CDR3 sequence is CASSQEGGRAYEQYF. DNA of the CDR3: TGTGCCAGCAGCCAAGAGGGGGGACGGGCCTACGAGCAGTACTTC.

This clone was detected only once. The chain uses TRBV19 and TRBJ2-1; D is unclear. Trimming pared 3 bases from V and 10 bases from J, leaving 13 bases between. CDR3 length: 13 amino acids. Germline V gene data show CDR1 as LNHDA and CDR2 as SQIVND (reference sequence). CDR3 nucleotide sequence: TGTGCCAGTAGTATTCGTGCTACTACCGAGCAGTTCTTC. Its translation: CASSIRATTEQFF.

The chain uses TRBV5-1 and TRBJ1-1, with a weak D call TRBD1 (5 bases). V was shortened by 0 bases and J by 0 bases, with 12 bases between the two germline ends. Germline V lookup: CDR1 SGHRS, CDR2 YFSETQ. The CDR3 loop spans 16 amino acids. CDR3 coding DNA: TGCGCCAGCAGCTTGGTGAGGGGCGAGTTGAACACTGAAGCTTTCTTT. Amino acid sequence: CASSLVRGELNTEAFF.

The chain combines TRBV7-2 with TRBJ2-2; no definite D call. Germline CDR1 is SGHTA and CDR2 is FQGNSA. V was shortened by 4 bases and J by 3 bases, with 6 bases between the two germline ends. The CDR3 runs to 13 residues. The CDR3 coding sequence is TGTGCCAGCAGCTGGACCTACACCGGGGAGCTGTTTTTT. Translation gives CASSWTYTGELFF.

The J gene is TRBJ1-1, the V gene TRBV28; D ambiguous. This CDR3 region has 17 residues. V lost 6 bases to trimming and J lost 0 bases, with 20 bases between them. CDR1 and CDR2 (germline): MDHEN, SYDVKM. In nucleotides, the CDR3 is TGTGCCAGCAGCCGCCGGGCCTTGTCTTACATGAACACTGAAGCTTTCTTT. As protein: CASSRRALSYMNTEAFF.

This clone has a handful of counts. The gene calls are TRBV6-2 or TRBV6-3 and TRBJ2-7; tentative D call: TRBD1 (6 bases). V lost 4 bases and J lost 7, with 11 bases in between. Germline V gene sequence: CDR1 MNHEY, CDR2 SVGEGT. CDR3 size: 12 residues. The CDR3 is CASSSQGTEQYF. The CDR3 DNA reads TGTGCCAGCAGTTCTCAGGGGACGGAGCAGTACTTC.

The chain carries TRBV4-1 and TRBJ1-6; D is uncertain. The CDR3 is 14 amino acids. Germline-derived CDR1 and CDR2 are MGHRA and YSYEKL. The V end lost 1 base, the J end lost 10 bases, and 11 bases lay between the germline ends. CDR3: CASSQGVVGSPLHF. The CDR3 nucleotides are TGCGCCAGCAGCCAAGGGGTAGTAGGGTCACCCCTCCACTTT.

This clone has only a few counts. The chain has TRBV7-9 and TRBJ1-3; D call uncertain. Per germline, CDR1 SEHNR and CDR2 FQNEAQ (reference sequence). There are 15 residues in the CDR3. V dropped 4 bases and J dropped 1 base, with 11 bases sitting between them. CDR3 amino acids: CASSSLAVSGNTIYF. The CDR3 DNA is TGTGCCAGCAGCTCGCTCGCGGTATCTGGAAACACCATATATTTT.

The rearrangement joins TRBV30 to TRBJ1-1; D gene uncertain. Germline V lookup: CDR1 GTSNPN, CDR2 SVGIG (reference sequence). CDR3 length: 14 residues. V lost 2 bases and J 0 bases, leaving 10 bases between the germline ends. CDR3 DNA: TGTGCCTGGAGTTACGATGCAGTGAACACTGAAGCTTTCTTT. This gives the protein CAWSYDAVNTEAFF.

This clone was picked up a small number of times. The rearrangement links TRBV6-5 to TRBJ2-7; a possible D gene is TRBD2 (5 bases). Germline CDR1 is MNHEY and CDR2 is SVGAGI. Deletions cut 2 bases from V and 7 bases from J, with 9 bases between. The CDR3 is 12 residues long. CDR3 DNA sequence: TGTGCCAGCAGTTACACCGGCGGGGAGCAGTACTTC. Residues: CASSYTGGEQYF.

This clone appeared once. V gene TRBV5-4 combines with J gene TRBJ2-2, with D possibly matching TRBD1 (6 bases). V lost 4 bases and J lost 4, with 14 bases in between. Germline CDR1 is SGHNT and CDR2 is YYREEE (reference sequence). The length of the CDR3 is 15 residues. DNA for the CDR3: TGTGCCAGCAGCCCTACCACAGGGTTCACCGGGGAGCTGTTTTTT. Protein: CASSPTTGFTGELFF.

The rearrangement uses TRBV19 and TRBJ1-3; D unresolved. The ends were cut back, 1 base at V and 3 bases at J, with 10 bases in the middle. Germline CDR1 LNHDA, CDR2 SQIVND (reference sequence). There are 15 residues in the CDR3. CDR3 loop: CASSIGPDRGNTIYF. In DNA, the CDR3 is TGTGCCAGTAGTATAGGCCCCGACCGTGGAAACACCATATATTTT.

This chain uses TRBV5-5 with TRBJ2-3; 7 nucleotides match TRBD2. Unmatched junction bases numbered 7, after V lost 7 bases and J lost 2 bases. Germline V CDR1 and CDR2: SGHKS, YYEKEE (reference sequence). This CDR3 comprises 14 residues. The CDR3 nucleotides are TGTGCCAGCGGGGGGACTACGGTCACAGATACGCAGTATTTT. This sequence encodes CASGGTTVTDTQYF.

The CDR3 DNA reads TGTGCCACCAGTGCCCTACGACAGGGGGAAAATCAGCCCCAGCATTTT. Translated: CATSALRQGENQPQHF. The J gene is TRBJ1-5, the V gene TRBV24-1, with 9 bases matching TRBD1. The junction had 8 bases not matched to a gene; V was cut back by 5 bases and J by 4 bases. Germline V CDR1 and CDR2: KGHDR, SFDVKD. The CDR3 sequence is 16 residues long.

The sample holds a few counts of this clone. The gene calls are TRBV7-9 and TRBJ2-3; D uncertain. The ends were cut back, 2 bases at V and 0 bases at J, with 12 bases in the middle. Germline V gene data show CDR1 as SEHNR and CDR2 as FQNEAQ (reference sequence). There are 16 residues in the CDR3. CDR3 in amino acids: CASSLLTSDSTDTQYF. In DNA, the CDR3 is TGTGCCAGCAGCTTATTAACTTCGGACAGCACAGATACGCAGTATTTT. The full variable domain, its missing parts supplied by reference TRBV7-9 and TRBJ2-3, is DTGVSQNPRHKITKRGQNVTFRCDPISEHNRLYWYRQTLGQGPEFLTYFQNEAQLEKSRLLSDRFSAERPKGSFSTLEIQRTEQGDSAMYLCASSLLTSDSTDTQYFGPGTRLTVL.

The rearrangement links TRBV6-5 to TRBJ1-6; perhaps TRBD1 as D (6 bases). The CDR3 has 14 residues. Germline CDR1 reads MNHEY; CDR2 reads SVGAGI. Trimming cost V 8 bases and J 9 bases, with 17 bases left between them. CDR3 nucleotide sequence: TGTGCCAGCGATCCCACAGGGTCGGGTTCACCCCTCCACTTT. Translated, it gives CASDPTGSGSPLHF.

This chain uses TRBV15 with TRBJ1-6; tentative D call: TRBD1 (6 bases). Germline CDR1 reads LNHNV; CDR2 reads YYDKDF (reference sequence). V dropped 0 bases and J dropped 7 bases, with 10 bases sitting between them. This CDR3 has 15 residues. CDR3 bases: TGTGCCACCAGCAGAGAACAGGGCAGGAATTCACCCCTCCACTTT. This encodes CATSREQGRNSPLHF.

The J gene is TRBJ1-5, the V gene TRBV29-1; TRBD1 might be the D (5 bases). CDR1 SQVTM and CDR2 ANQGSEA come from the germline V gene. With 4 bases removed from V and 4 bases from J, the gap between germline ends came to 11 bases. The CDR3 contains 13 residues. CDR3 coding DNA: TGCAGCGTTGCGACAGAGTTGAATCAGCCCCAGCATTTT. This sequence encodes CSVATELNQPQHF.